The 25 T cell receptor beta chains listed next were all sequenced from one sample in a study of a mutant IDH1 vaccine in newly diagnosed glioma. The time point is: baseline, week 1 (first vaccination visit). The treatment denotes: pre-vaccination baseline after standard-of-care therapy. Produced via immunoSEQ multiplex PCR; TCRdb's table is partial and in-frame only. Among about 67,000 clones, around four fifths were seen once, and the ten largest hold approximately 4.5%. Sample: peripheral blood mononuclear cells (PBMCs), taken from a glioma patient treated with radiotherapy, temozolomide or both. The receptors shown here come from a woman between 18 and 29 years old with glioma. Some clones in this sample may be carry-over from other donors' samples.

The chain recombines TRBV2 with TRBJ2-7; 9 bases line up with TRBD1. V shed 7 bases, J shed 0 bases, and the junction held 7 bases outside the gene matches. The CDR3 consists of 15 residues. Per the germline V gene, CDR1 is SNHLY and CDR2 is FYNNEI. The CDR3 coding sequence is TGTGCCAGCATTGCTGGACAGGGGCTCTCCTACGAGCAGTACTTC. It is translated as CASIAGQGLSYEQYF.

V usage is TRBV2 and J usage is TRBJ1-4; D might be TRBD1 (5 bases). V was clipped by 6 bases and J by 8 bases, with 19 bases between them. There are 15 residues in the CDR3. Germline V gene lookup returns CDR1 SNHLY and CDR2 FYNNEI. CDR3 loop: CASRRTVRTGEKLFF. CDR3 sequence (DNA): TGTGCCAGCAGAAGGACGGTCCGTACAGGAGAAAAACTGTTTTTT.

J is TRBJ1-1 and V is TRBV5-6; 9 bases map to TRBD1. From germline, CDR1 is SGHDT and CDR2 YYEEEE. The junction had 2 bases not matched to a gene; V was cut back by 3 bases and J by 8 bases. This CDR3 contains 12 residues. CDR3 protein: CASSYRGPEAFF. DNA for the CDR3: TGTGCCAGCAGCTACAGGGGGCCGGAAGCTTTCTTT.

This clone was seen more than once but under ten times. This chain connects TRBV28 to TRBJ1-5, with TRBD1 matching 9 bases. Looked up from germline, CDR1 is MDHEN and CDR2 is SYDVKM. The CDR3 is made up of 15 amino acids. The V and J ends lost 8 bases and 7 bases, in that order; junction bases with no gene match: 12. CDR3 nucleotide sequence: TGTGCCAGCCAGGGACAGGGAGGATTAGGACAGCCCCAGCATTTT. Residues: CASQGQGGLGQPQHF.

This chain joins TRBV5-6 and TRBJ2-7; 10 bases fit TRBD1. The CDR3 totals 16 residues. The germline CDR1 and CDR2 sequences are SGHDT and YYEEEE. The trim removed 3 bases at V and 6 bases at J, leaving 12 bases unmatched. CDR3 in amino acids: CASSSGQGFAIAEQYF. The CDR3 DNA follows: TGTGCCAGCAGCTCGGGACAGGGGTTTGCGATCGCCGAGCAGTACTTC. Drawing the rest from reference TRBV5-6 and TRBJ2-7, the complete variable domain is DAGVTQSPTHLIKTRGQQVTLRCSPKSGHDTVSWYQQALGQGPQFIFQYYEEEERQRGNFPDRFSGHQFPNYSSELNVNALLLGDSALYLCASSSGQGFAIAEQYFGPGTRLTVT.

The chain carries TRBV18 and TRBJ1-5; D is perhaps TRBD1 (5 bases). V lost 6 bases to trimming and J lost 4 bases, with 13 bases between them. Germline V lookup: CDR1 KGHSH, CDR2 LQKENI. The CDR3 consists of 14 residues. CDR3 nucleotides: TGTGCCAGCTCCTTGGGGCGGGTAAATCAGCCCCAGCATTTT. This translates into CASSLGRVNQPQHF.

The DNA for the CDR3 is TGTGCCAGCAGGGAGGTAGCGGGGTACACCGGGGAGCTGTTTTTT. Its translation: CASREVAGYTGELFF. This rearrangement joins TRBV2 to TRBJ2-2; 8 bases match TRBD2. J was trimmed by 3 bases and V by 6 bases; bases with no gene match: 6. This CDR3 spans 15 amino acids. Germline lookup yields CDR1 SNHLY and CDR2 FYNNEI.

This rearrangement joins TRBV7-9 to TRBJ1-3, with 7 positions matching TRBD1. Germline values: CDR1 SEHNR, CDR2 FQNEAQ (reference sequence). The CDR3 has 16 amino acids. J was trimmed by 2 bases and V by 4 bases; bases with no gene match: 8. The chain's CDR3 is CASSSPTGMPGNTIYF. CDR3 DNA sequence: TGTGCCAGCAGCTCCCCGACAGGGATGCCTGGAAACACCATATATTTT.

The rearrangement uses TRBV5-4 and TRBJ1-3; 8 nucleotides match TRBD1. Germline V gene lookup returns CDR1 SGHNT and CDR2 YYREEE (reference sequence). After removal of 4 bases from V and 3 bases from J, the junction contained 6 bases not matched to a gene. The CDR3 runs 15 residues. CDR3 sequence: CASSAQGARGNTIYF. Here the CDR3 DNA reads TGTGCCAGCAGCGCGCAGGGGGCGCGTGGAAACACCATATATTTT.

In this sample, this clone turned up a few times. The chain links TRBV21-1 to TRBJ1-3; TRBD1 is the table's D call and was not checked against the DNA. TRBV21-1 is an annotated pseudogene. The CDR3 extends over 15 amino acids. CDR3 DNA: TGTGCCAGCAGCAAAGCGACAGGGCCTAGAAACACCATATATTTT. This encodes CASSKATGPRNTIYF.

The chain joins TRBV27 to TRBJ2-5; tentatively, D is TRBD1 (5 bases). V lost 4 bases, J lost 3 bases, and 9 bases lay in between. Germline CDR1 MNHEY, CDR2 SMNVEV (reference sequence). The CDR3 sequence is 13 residues long. This CDR3 reads CASSYTGEETQYF. The CDR3 coding sequence is TGTGCCAGCAGTTACACAGGTGAAGAGACCCAGTACTTC.

CDR3 in amino acids: CASSYSSGTAKETQYF. The DNA for the CDR3 is TGTGCCAGCAGTTACTCCTCCGGGACAGCGAAAGAGACCCAGTACTTC. The V gene is TRBV6-5, the J gene TRBJ2-5, with 7 bases fitting TRBD1. The CDR3 spans 16 residues. CDR1 is MNHEY and CDR2 is SVGAGI in the germline V gene. After removal of 0 bases from V and 3 bases from J, the junction contained 7 bases not matched to a gene.

The chain uses TRBV6-6 and TRBJ2-1; D gene uncertain. From germline, CDR1 is MNHNY and CDR2 SVGAGI (reference sequence). This CDR3 is 14 amino acids long. V lost 7 bases to trimming and J lost 2 bases, with 12 bases between them. As DNA, the CDR3 is TGTGCCAGCATCCCGACACGGACCTACAATGAGCAGTTCTTC. Translating it yields CASIPTRTYNEQFF.

The gene calls are TRBV6-6 and TRBJ1-4, with D hard to call. Germline V gives CDR1 MNHNY, CDR2 SVGAGI (reference sequence). The V end lost 5 bases, the J end lost 14 bases, and 12 bases lay between the germline ends. The CDR3 totals 11 residues. CDR3 nucleotides: TGTGCCAGCAGTGCCAGCACTTTTCTGTTTTTT. Translating it yields CASSASTFLFF.

The sample holds one count of this clone. J is TRBJ1-3 and V is TRBV5-1; D is uncertain. The length of the CDR3 is 11 residues. Per germline, CDR1 SGHRS and CDR2 YFSETQ. V lost 5 bases and J 7 bases, leaving 7 bases between the germline ends. The CDR3 sequence: CASRGGNTIYF. The CDR3 nucleotides are TGCGCCAGCAGAGGAGGGAACACCATATATTTT.

The chain carries TRBV29-1 and TRBJ2-1; 13 bases align to TRBD2. Looked up from germline, CDR1 is SQVTM and CDR2 is ANQGSEA. The CDR3 totals 15 residues. Losses at the gene ends were 4 bases for V and 4 bases for J; bases not matched to a gene: 4. CDR3 amino acids: CSVGTSGGLYNEQFF. CDR3 nucleotides: TGCAGCGTTGGGACTAGCGGGGGCTTATACAATGAGCAGTTCTTC.

J is TRBJ1-1 and V is TRBV6-5; TRBD1 might be the D (5 bases). The CDR3 runs to 14 residues. Deletions cut 7 bases from V and 8 bases from J, with 20 bases between. Germline V gives CDR1 MNHEY, CDR2 SVGAGI. The CDR3 DNA reads as TGTGCCAGCACTCTACTCCAGGGAGGGAGGGAAGCTTTCTTT. This gives the protein CASTLLQGGREAFF.

V gene TRBV5-6 combines with J gene TRBJ2-5, with TRBD2 matching over 8 bases. The J call is in doubt because the DNA end fits TRBJ2-7 better. This CDR3 is 14 amino acids long. Germline CDR1 SGHDT, CDR2 YYEEEE. The CDR3 DNA reads TGTGCCAGCAGCCCGGGACTAGGCGGCTACGAGCAGTACTTC. Translation: CASSPGLGGYEQYF.

This chain uses TRBV6-4 with TRBJ2-6; D is possibly TRBD1 (5 bases). The CDR3 totals 16 residues. From germline, CDR1 is MRHNA and CDR2 SNTAGT. Trimming removed 6 bases at V and 1 base at J, with 13 bases between. CDR3 in amino acids: CASSPSWTSGANVLTF. CDR3 bases: TGTGCCAGCAGCCCGTCCTGGACATCTGGGGCCAACGTCCTGACTTTC.

The CDR3 sequence: CASSESGGQGYGYTF. The CDR3 DNA reads as TGTGCCAGCAGTGAGTCAGGGGGTCAGGGCTATGGCTACACCTTC. V and J are TRBV6-1 and TRBJ1-2, with 7 bases identical to TRBD1. In germline, CDR1 is MNHNS, CDR2 SASEGT. V trimming: 3 bases; J trimming: 4 bases; junction bases outside the gene matches: 8. The CDR3 runs 15 residues.

This clone was seen only a few times. V is TRBV5-5 and J is TRBJ1-6; 7 bases agree with TRBD1. The junction had 6 bases not matched to a gene; V was cut back by 2 bases and J by 4 bases. The CDR3 is 16 residues long. CDR1 and CDR2 (germline): SGHKS, YYEKEE (reference sequence). This CDR3 reads CASSLYTGAYNSPLHF. In DNA, the CDR3 is TGTGCCAGCAGCTTATATACAGGGGCATATAATTCACCCCTCCACTTT.

This chain uses TRBV4-1 with TRBJ1-2, with TRBD1 matching 8 bases. V lost 3 bases, J lost 6 bases, and 12 bases stayed unmatched. The CDR3 length is 16 residues. Germline V gene lookup returns CDR1 MGHRA and CDR2 YSYEKL. The CDR3: CASSHGAGTGSDGYTF. DNA for the CDR3: TGCGCCAGCAGCCACGGAGCCGGGACAGGAAGTGATGGCTACACCTTC.

Comments on this clone: A read error may produce the germline difference seen at one junction end. The chain combines TRBV7-7 with TRBJ2-5; a weak D match, TRBD2 (6 bases). CDR1 SSHAT and CDR2 FNYEAQ come from the germline V gene (reference sequence). The CDR3 sequence is 14 residues long. CDR3: CASSLSPGVGTQYF. CDR3 nucleotides: TGTGCTAGCAGCTTATCGCCGGGGGTAGGGACCCAGTACTTC.

The chain recombines TRBV13 with TRBJ1-3; D may be TRBD1 (6 bases). The CDR3 spans 15 residues. From germline, CDR1 is PRHDT and CDR2 FYEKMQ (reference sequence). V lost 2 bases, J lost 1 base, and 9 bases lay in between. CDR3 sequence (DNA): TGTGCCAGCAGCTTATTTCAGGGGTCTGGAAACACCATATATTTT. Encoded protein: CASSLFQGSGNTIYF.

The chain has TRBV6-5 and TRBJ1-4, with 7 bases identical to TRBD1. Germline loops: CDR1 MNHEY, CDR2 SVGAGI. The CDR3 contains 13 residues. With 8 bases clipped from V and 5 bases from J, the junction kept 5 bases outside the gene matches. The CDR3 reads CASHRGRNEKLFF. The CDR3 bases are TGTGCCAGCCACAGGGGCAGGAATGAAAAACTGTTTTTT.